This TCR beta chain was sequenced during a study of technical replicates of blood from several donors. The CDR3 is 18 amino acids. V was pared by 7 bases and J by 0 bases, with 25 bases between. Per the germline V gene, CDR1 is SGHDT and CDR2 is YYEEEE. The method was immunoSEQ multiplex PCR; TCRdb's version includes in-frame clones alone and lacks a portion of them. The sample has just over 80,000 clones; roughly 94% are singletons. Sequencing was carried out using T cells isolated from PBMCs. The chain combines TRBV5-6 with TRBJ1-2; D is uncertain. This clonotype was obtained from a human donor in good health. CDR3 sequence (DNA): TGTGCCAGCCGCCAACCTGGAGGACCACAGACCCCTAACTATGGCTACACCTTC. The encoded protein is CASRQPGGPQTPNYGYTF.